These T cell receptor beta chains were read from a single sample in a study of OX40 agonist ivuxolimab in advanced cancers. Assay used: immunoSEQ multiplex PCR; TCRdb lists only in-frame clones, some missing. The data show 38,000 or so clones, about 87% seen once. The sequences come from CD4+ or CD8+ T cells sorted from blood, collected in a trial of the OX40 agonist ivuxolimab. All receptors derive from an adult with an advanced solid tumor such as melanoma, head and neck, liver or kidney cancer. Both conserved end residues are part of each CDR3. The D gene is left open where the match is weak.

V gene	D gene	CDR3 protein
TRBV9	NA	CASSATPGNSPLHF
TRBV2	NA	CASSGISARGEAFF
TRBV27	TRBD1	CASSLRTGYTGELFF
TRBV7-3	NA	CASSLGRESPNPFF
TRBV7-2	NA	CASSLDGVFPYEQYF
TRBV5-1	TRBD1	CASSVQGPNEQFF
TRBV28	NA	CASSFTEAFF
TRBV9	NA	CASSVDMGTDTQYF
TRBV14	NA	CASSLDRTNSGTQYF
TRBV10-3	TRBD2	CAISAGPPNEQFF
TRBV9	NA	CASSVLDRNTGELFF
TRBV18	NA	CASSPQGQGLYGYTF
TRBV7-2	TRBD1	CASSPGGTGGTEAFF
TRBV6-5	NA	CASSYGVGQDMGYTF
TRBV30	NA	CAWGRLGYGYTF
TRBV28	TRBD1	CASRRDSLRNEQYF
TRBV27	NA	CASKREPSSYGYTF
TRBV14	NA	CASSQDRAGPYEQYF
TRBV5-4	NA	CASSPGSEAFNEQFF
TRBV6-5	TRBD1	CASRESGTGGYGYTF
TRBV11-3	NA	CASSPTGPQQPQHF
TRBV28	TRBD2	CASSFLRAGATEQYF
TRBV7-2	NA	CASSFPEDIQYF
TRBV7-2	NA	CASSPRADSYEQYF
TRBV12-5	TRBD2	CASGLGLTSGTPVAQYF
TRBV18	NA	CASSPGSSYEQYF
TRBV10-2	TRBD2	CASRASGATGELFF
TRBV11-3	NA	CASSPGEQNTGELFF
TRBV6-5	NA	CATRGNYNSPLHF
TRBV14	NA	CASSQLGQYNEQFF
TRBV30	NA	CAWARTGNTIYF
TRBV7-9	NA	CASSLRVDTIYF
TRBV19	TRBD1	CASSMLPGTGLYEQYF
TRBV6-4	TRBD2	CASIFAPSGRNGHNEQFF
TRBV4-3	TRBD1	CASSQETALGQGNTEAFF
TRBV6-1	NA	CATKTSSGNTIYF
TRBV5-8	NA	CASSLAPGLNTEAFF
TRBV28	NA	CASSYSTYEQYF
TRBV10-1	TRBD1	CASSDSTGSTDTQYF
TRBV28	TRBD1	CASDRANTGELFF
TRBV5-1	NA	CASSLDPNTEAFF
TRBV5-6	NA	CASSPTFGRSLRDYGYTF
TRBV5-6	TRBD2	CASSRLAGAWETQYF
TRBV7-3	TRBD2	CASSLRGLRLAASYEQYF
TRBV5-3	NA	CARSLAGRDWETQYF
TRBV27	NA	CASSLRGGAANTEAFF
TRBV11-3	TRBD2	CASSLLAGISTDTQYF
TRBV4-3	NA	CASSQAGLRTDTQYF
TRBV30	NA	CAWRIGPYNEQFF
TRBV7-9	TRBD2	CASSRGLAGADEQFF